This T cell receptor beta chain was sequenced during a study of cytomegalovirus exposure and HLA in healthy donors. For the study at large: The roughly 110 validation repertoires were produced on the same platform as the 670 or so repertoires of the first cohort. This was reported in a later analysis.

Germline V CDR1 and CDR2: MNHEY, SVGAGI. V lost 6 bases to trimming and J lost 4 bases, with 10 bases between them. The CDR3 spans 13 residues. TCRdb's copy holds only in-frame clones and misses some; the assay was immunoSEQ multiplex PCR. This sample has 95,000 to 150,000 clones, with around 94% found just once. The source material was PBMCs. This receptor was identified in a woman aged 18 to 35 in good health and CMV-seronegative. The chain couples TRBV6-5 to TRBJ1-5, with D tentatively TRBD1 (6 bases). The CDR3 DNA is TGTGCCAGCAGCAGGACAGAGAATCAGCCCCAGCATTTT. Amino acid sequence: CASSRTENQPQHF.